This paragraph reports one T cell receptor (beta chain). Its antigen is still unknown. These data belong to a study of OX40 agonist ivuxolimab in advanced cancers. General study results and limits: In CD8+ T cells, expanded clones were on average more numerous than in CD4+.

Assay: immunoSEQ multiplex PCR; the TCRdb copy retains only in-frame clones and omits some. The sample carries tens of thousands of clones, about 90% recorded once. Losses at the gene ends were 3 bases for V and 9 bases for J; bases not matched to a gene: 7. The CDR3 has 14 amino acids. CDR1 and CDR2 (germline): LNHDA, SQIVND (reference sequence). The material sequenced was CD4+ or CD8+ T cells sorted from blood, taken in a trial of the OX40 agonist ivuxolimab. This receptor was obtained from an adult with an advanced solid tumor such as melanoma, head and neck, liver or kidney cancer. The gene calls are TRBV19 and TRBJ2-1; 8 nucleotides agree with TRBD1. The CDR3 sequence is CASSIDRGRGEQFF. DNA for the CDR3: TGTGCCAGTAGTATCGACAGGGGACGGGGTGAGCAGTTCTTC.